This TCR beta chain was recorded in a study of blood T cell repertoires in COVID-19. Study at large: From the United States, Italy and Spain came samples of acute and convalescent COVID-19.

TCRdb keeps only in-frame clones here, not all; method: immunoSEQ multiplex PCR. The profile shows some 290,000 clones, around 85% of them singletons. Trimming took 0 bases from V and 6 from J, leaving 12 bases between them. The CDR3 length is 15 residues. Germline-derived CDR1 and CDR2 are MNHNY and SVGAGI (reference sequence). Sequenced material: peripheral blood. This TCR was recovered from a woman in her twenties or thirties with COVID-19, enrolled during active disease. J is TRBJ1-5 and V is TRBV6-6, with D unclear. The CDR3 sequence: CASSYSPISGQPQHF. The CDR3 bases are TGTGCCAGCAGTTACTCACCAATATCGGGTCAGCCCCAGCATTTT.